Included here is one T cell receptor beta chain sequence, with context. Its target is unknown. Whole-blood total RNA was extracted without T cell sorting. Using the 5' RACE reads, TCRdb records one entry per CDR3 protein without DNA. Its table records 420,000 or so distinct CDR3 sequences. This specimen belongs to a study of monozygotic twins with inflammatory bowel disease. General observations from the study: Especially with disease activity, IBD patients had fewer clonotypes in common with others than healthy twins did. Discrimination among different T cell subtypes was not achievable.

The CDR3 length is 15 residues. What was sequenced was blood. This TCR derives from a human donor with ulcerative colitis or Crohn's disease, or a healthy co-twin of an affected twin (not recorded which). This chain uses TRBV12-3 or TRBV12-4 with TRBJ2-1; TCRdb calls TRBD2, which cannot be checked without DNA. CDR3 in amino acids: CASTQRVVDDNEQFF.